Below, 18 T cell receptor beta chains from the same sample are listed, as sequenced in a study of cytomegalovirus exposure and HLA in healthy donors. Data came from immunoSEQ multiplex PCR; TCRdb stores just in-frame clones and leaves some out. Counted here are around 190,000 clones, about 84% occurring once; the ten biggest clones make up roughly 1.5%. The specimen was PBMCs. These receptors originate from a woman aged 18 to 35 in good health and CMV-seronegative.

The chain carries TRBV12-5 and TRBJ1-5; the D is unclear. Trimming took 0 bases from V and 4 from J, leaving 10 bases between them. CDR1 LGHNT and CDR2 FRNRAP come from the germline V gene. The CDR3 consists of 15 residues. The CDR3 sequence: CASGLVRGFNQPQHF. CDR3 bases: TGTGCTAGTGGTTTGGTCCGGGGATTTAATCAGCCCCAGCATTTT.

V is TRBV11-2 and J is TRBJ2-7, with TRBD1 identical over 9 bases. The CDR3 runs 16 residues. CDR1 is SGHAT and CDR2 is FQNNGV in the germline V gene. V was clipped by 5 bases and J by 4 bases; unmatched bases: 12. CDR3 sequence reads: CASSPIRRQGGYEQYF. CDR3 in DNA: TGTGCCAGCAGCCCAATCCGACGACAGGGGGGGTACGAGCAGTACTTC.

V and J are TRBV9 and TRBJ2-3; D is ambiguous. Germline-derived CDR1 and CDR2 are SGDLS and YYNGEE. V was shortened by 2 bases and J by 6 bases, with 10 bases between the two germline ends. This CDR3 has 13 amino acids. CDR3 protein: CASSVNSPDTQYF. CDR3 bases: TGTGCCAGCAGCGTCAACAGCCCCGATACGCAGTATTTT.

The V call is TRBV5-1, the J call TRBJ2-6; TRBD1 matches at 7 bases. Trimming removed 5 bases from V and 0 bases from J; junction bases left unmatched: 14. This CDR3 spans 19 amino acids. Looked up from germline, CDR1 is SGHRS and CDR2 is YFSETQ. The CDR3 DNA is TGCGCCAGCAGGCATAACGCCGGGACAGCGAACTCTGGGGCCAACGTCCTGACTTTC. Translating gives CASRHNAGTANSGANVLTF.

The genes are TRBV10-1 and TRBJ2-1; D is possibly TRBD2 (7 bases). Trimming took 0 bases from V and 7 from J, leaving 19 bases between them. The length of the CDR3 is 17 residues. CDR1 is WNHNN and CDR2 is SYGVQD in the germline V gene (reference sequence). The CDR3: CASSESAGGRALNEQFF. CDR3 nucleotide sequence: TGCGCCAGCAGTGAGTCGGCCGGGGGGCGGGCGTTGAATGAGCAGTTCTTC.

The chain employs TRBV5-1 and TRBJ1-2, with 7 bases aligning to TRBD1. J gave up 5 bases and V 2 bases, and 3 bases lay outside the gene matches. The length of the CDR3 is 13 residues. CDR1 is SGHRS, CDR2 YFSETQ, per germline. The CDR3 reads CASSLDRVYGYTF. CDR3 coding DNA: TGCGCCAGCAGCTTAGACAGGGTTTATGGCTACACCTTC.

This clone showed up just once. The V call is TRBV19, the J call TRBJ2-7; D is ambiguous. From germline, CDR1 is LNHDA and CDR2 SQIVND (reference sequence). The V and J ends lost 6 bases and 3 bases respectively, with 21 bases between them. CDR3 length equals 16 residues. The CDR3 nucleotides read TGTGCCAGTAGCCCAACCCCCTCATCTAGATTCTACGAGCAGTACTTC. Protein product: CASSPTPSSRFYEQYF.

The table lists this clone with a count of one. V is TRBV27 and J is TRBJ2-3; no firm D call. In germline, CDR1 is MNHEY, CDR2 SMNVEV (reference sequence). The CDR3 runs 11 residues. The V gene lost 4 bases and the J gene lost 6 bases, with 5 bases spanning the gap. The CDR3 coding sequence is TGTGCCAGCAGTTATCTGGATACGCAGTATTTT. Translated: CASSYLDTQYF.

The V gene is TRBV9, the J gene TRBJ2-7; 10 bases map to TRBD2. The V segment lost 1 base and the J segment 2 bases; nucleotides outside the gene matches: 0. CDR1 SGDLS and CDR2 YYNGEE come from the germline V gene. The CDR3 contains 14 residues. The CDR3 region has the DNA TGTGCCAGCAGCGTACTAGCGGGGGCCTACGAGCAGTACTTC. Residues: CASSVLAGAYEQYF.

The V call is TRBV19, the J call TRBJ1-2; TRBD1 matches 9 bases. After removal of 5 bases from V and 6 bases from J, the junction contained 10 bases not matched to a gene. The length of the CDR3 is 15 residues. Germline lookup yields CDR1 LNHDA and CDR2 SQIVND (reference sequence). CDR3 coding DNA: TGTGCCAGTAGTCCCAGAACCGGGACAGGGCATGGCTACACCTTC. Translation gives CASSPRTGTGHGYTF. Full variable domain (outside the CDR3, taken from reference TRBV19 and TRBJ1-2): DGGITQSPKYLFRKEGQNVTLSCEQNLNHDAMYWYRQDPGQGLRLIYYSQIVNDFQKGDIAEGYSVSREKKESFPLTVTSAQKNPTAFYLCASSPRTGTGHGYTFGSGTRLTVV.

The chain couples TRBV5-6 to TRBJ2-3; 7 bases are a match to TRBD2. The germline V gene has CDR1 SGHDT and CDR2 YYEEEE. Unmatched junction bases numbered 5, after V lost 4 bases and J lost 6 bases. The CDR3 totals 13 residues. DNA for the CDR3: TGTGCCAGCAGCGCGCTACTAGCGGATACGCAGTATTTT. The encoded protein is CASSALLADTQYF.

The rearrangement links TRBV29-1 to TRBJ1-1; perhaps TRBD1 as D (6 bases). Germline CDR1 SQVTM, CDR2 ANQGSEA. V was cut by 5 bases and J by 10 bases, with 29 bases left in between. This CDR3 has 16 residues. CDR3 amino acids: CSVQGVGRGVSFGAFF. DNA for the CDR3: TGCAGCGTTCAAGGGGTGGGGAGGGGGGTCTCGTTTGGAGCTTTCTTT.

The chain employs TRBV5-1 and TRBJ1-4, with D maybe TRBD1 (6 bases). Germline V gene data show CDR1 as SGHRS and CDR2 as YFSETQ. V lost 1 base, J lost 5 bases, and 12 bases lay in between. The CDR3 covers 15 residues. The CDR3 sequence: CASSLMGQKNEKLFF. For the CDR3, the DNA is TGCGCCAGCAGCTTGATGGGACAAAAAAATGAAAAACTGTTTTTT.

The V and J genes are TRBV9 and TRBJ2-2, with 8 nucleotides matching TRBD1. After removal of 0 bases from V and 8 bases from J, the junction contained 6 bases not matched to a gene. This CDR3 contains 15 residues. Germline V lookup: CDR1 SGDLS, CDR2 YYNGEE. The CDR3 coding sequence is TGTGCCAGCAGCGTAGCCACAGGGGGTTCTGGGGAGCTGTTTTTT. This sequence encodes CASSVATGGSGELFF.

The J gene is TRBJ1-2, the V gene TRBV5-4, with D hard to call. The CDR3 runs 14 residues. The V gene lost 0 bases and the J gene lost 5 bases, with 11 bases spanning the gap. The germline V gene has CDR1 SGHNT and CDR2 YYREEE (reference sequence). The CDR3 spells CASSLDPPGYGYTF. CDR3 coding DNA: TGTGCCAGCAGCTTGGACCCCCCCGGTTATGGCTACACCTTC.

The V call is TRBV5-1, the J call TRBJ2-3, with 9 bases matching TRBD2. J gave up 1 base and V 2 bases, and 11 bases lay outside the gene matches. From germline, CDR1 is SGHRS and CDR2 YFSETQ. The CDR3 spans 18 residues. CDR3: CASSFTPRGGSGTDTQYF. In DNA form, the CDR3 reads TGCGCCAGCAGCTTTACCCCGCGGGGGGGGAGTGGCACAGATACGCAGTATTTT.

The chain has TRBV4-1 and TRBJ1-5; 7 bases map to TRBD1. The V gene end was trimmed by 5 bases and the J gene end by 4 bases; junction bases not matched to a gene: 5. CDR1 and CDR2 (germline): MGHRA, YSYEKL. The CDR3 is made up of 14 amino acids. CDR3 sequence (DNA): TGCGCCAGCAGCAGCCGGGACAGAAATCAGCCCCAGCATTTT. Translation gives CASSSRDRNQPQHF.

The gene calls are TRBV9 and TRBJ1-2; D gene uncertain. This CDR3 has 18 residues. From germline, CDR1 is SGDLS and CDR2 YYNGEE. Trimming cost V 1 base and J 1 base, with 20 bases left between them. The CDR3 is CASSVNPDIQVLNYGYTF. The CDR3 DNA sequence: TGTGCCAGCAGCGTAAACCCCGACATCCAAGTCCTTAACTATGGCTACACCTTC.